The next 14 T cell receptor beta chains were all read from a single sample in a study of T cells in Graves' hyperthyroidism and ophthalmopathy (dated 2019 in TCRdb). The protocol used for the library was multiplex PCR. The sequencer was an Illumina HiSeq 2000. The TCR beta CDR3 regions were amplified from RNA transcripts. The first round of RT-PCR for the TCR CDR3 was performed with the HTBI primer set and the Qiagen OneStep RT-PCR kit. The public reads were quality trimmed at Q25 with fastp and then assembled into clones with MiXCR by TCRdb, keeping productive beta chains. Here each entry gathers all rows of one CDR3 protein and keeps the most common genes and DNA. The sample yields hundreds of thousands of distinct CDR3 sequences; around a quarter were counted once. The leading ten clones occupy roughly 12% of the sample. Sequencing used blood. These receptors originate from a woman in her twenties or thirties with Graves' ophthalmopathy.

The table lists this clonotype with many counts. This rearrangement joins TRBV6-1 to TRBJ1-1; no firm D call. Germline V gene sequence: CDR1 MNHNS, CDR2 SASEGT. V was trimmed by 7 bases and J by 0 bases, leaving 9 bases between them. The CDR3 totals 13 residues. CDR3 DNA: TGTGCCAGCAAAGTTCAAATGAACACTGAAGCTTTCTTT. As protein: CASKVQMNTEAFF.

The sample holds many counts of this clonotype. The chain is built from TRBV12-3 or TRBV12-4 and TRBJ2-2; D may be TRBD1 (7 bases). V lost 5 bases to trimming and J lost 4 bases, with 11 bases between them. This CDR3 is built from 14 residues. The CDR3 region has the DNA TGTGCCAGCAGTCGACAGGGAGGCACCGGGGAGCTGTTTTTT. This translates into CASSRQGGTGELFF.

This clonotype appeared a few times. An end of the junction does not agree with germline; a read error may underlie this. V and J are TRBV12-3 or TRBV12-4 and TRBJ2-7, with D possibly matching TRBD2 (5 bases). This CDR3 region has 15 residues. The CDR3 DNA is TGTGCCGGCAGCCCTCCGGGATTTCCCTCCTACGAGCAGTACTTC. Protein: CAGSPPGFPSYEQYF.

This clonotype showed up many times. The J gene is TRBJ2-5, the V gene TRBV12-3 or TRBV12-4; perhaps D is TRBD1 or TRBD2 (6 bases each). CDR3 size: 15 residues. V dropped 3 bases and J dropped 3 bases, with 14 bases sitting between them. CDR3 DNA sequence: TGTGCCAGCAGTTTTATGGGGGGCAGAAAAGAGACCCAGTACTTC. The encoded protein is CASSFMGGRKETQYF.

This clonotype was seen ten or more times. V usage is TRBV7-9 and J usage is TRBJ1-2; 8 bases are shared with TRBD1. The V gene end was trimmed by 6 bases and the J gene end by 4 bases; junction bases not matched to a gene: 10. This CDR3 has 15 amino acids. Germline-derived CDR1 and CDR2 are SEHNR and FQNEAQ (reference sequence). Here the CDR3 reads CASSFSGQALYGYTF. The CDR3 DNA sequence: TGTGCCAGCAGTTTTTCGGGACAGGCCCTCTATGGCTACACCTTC.

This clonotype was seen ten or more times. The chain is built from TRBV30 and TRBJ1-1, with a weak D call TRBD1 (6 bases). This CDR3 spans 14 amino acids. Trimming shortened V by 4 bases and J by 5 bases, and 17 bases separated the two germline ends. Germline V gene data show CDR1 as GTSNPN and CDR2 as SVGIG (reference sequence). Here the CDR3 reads CAWNPWGAGTEAFF. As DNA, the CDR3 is TGTGCCTGGAACCCCTGGGGGGCTGGGACTGAAGCTTTCTTT.

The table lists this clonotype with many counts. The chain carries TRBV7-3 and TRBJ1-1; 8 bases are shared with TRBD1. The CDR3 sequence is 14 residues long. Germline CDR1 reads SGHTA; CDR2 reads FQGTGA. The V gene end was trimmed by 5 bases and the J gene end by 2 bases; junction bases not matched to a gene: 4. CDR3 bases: TGTGCCAGCAGCCAGACAGGGGACAACACTGAAGCTTTCTTT. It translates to CASSQTGDNTEAFF.

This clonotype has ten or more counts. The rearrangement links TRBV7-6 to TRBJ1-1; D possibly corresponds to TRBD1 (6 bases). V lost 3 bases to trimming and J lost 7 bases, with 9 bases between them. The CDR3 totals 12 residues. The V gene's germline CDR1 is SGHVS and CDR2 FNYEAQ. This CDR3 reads CASSLTGLEAFF. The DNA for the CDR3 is TGTGCCAGCAGCTTGACAGGCCTTGAAGCTTTCTTT.

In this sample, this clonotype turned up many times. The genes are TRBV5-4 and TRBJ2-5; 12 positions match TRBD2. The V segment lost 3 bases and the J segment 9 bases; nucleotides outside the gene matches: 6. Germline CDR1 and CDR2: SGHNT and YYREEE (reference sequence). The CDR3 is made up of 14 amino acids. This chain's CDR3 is CASSSASGGGAQYF. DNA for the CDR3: TGTGCCAGCAGCTCTGCTAGCGGGGGGGGAGCCCAGTACTTC. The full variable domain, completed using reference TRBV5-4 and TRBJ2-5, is ETGVTQSPTHLIKTRGQQVTLRCSSQSGHNTVSWYQQALGQGPQFIFQYYREEENGRGNFPPRFSGLQFPNYSSELNVNALELDDSALYLCASSSASGGGAQYFGPGTRLLVL.

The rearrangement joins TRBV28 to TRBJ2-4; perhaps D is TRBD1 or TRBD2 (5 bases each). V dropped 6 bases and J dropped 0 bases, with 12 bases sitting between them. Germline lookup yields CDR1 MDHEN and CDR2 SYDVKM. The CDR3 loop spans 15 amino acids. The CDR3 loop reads CASSSGTLAKNIQYF. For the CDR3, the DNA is TGTGCCAGCAGCTCAGGGACGCTAGCCAAAAACATTCAGTACTTC.

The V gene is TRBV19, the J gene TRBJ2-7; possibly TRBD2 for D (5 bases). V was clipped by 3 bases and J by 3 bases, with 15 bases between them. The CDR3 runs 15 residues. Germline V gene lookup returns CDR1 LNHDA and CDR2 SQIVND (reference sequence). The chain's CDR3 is CASSMGFFGDYEQYF. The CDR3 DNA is TGTGCCAGTAGTATGGGCTTCTTCGGGGACTACGAGCAGTACTTC.

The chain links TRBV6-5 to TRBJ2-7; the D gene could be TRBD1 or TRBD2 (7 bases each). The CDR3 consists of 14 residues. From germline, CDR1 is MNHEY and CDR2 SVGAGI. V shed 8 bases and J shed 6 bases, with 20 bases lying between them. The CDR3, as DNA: TGTGCCAGCCGTTTGTCCCAGGGGGGGCTCGAGCAGTACTTC. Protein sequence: CASRLSQGGLEQYF.

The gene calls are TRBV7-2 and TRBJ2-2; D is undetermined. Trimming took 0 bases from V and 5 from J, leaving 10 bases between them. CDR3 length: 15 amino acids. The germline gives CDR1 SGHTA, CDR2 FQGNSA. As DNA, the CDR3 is TGTGCCAGCAGCTTAGCGACCTGGGGAACCGGGGAGCTGTTTTTT. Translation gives CASSLATWGTGELFF. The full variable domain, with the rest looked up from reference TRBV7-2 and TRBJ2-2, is GAGVSQSPSNKVTEKGKDVELRCDPISGHTALYWYRQSLGQGLEFLIYFQGNSAPDKSGLPSDRFSAERTGGSVSTLTIQRTQQEDSAVYLCASSLATWGTGELFFGEGSRLTVL.

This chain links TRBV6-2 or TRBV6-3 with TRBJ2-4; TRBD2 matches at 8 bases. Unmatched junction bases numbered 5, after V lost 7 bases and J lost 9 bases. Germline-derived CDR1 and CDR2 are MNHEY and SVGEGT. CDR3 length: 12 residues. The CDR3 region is CASTDGGGIQYF. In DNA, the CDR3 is TGTGCCAGCACAGACGGGGGGGGCATTCAGTACTTC.